This TCR beta chain was sequenced for a study of OX40 agonist ivuxolimab in advanced cancers. Whole-study context: The patients received agonistic anti-OX40 (CD134) antibody ivuxolimab. Study conclusions and caveats: The 0.1-3.0 mg/kg partial responders had among the lowest clonal expansion. Certain nonresponding patients likewise had low normalized T-cell clonal expansion.

There are 13 residues in the CDR3. Germline values: CDR1 SEHNR, CDR2 FQNEAQ (reference sequence). V lost 5 bases to trimming and J lost 8 bases, with 12 bases between them. A word on this clone: Its antigen is still unknown.

Produced via immunoSEQ multiplex PCR; TCRdb's table is partial and in-frame only. The sample gives 13,000 to 15,000 clones, approximately 95% of which show up once; roughly 22% is in the top ten. The TCR sequence derives from an adult with an advanced solid tumor such as melanoma, head and neck, liver or kidney cancer. The starting material was CD4+ or CD8+ T cells sorted from blood, obtained in a trial of the OX40 agonist ivuxolimab. The chain combines TRBV7-9 with TRBJ1-4; D ambiguous. The CDR3 is CASSPGRGEKLFF. The CDR3 bases are TGTGCCAGCAGCCCGGGCAGAGGGGAAAAACTGTTTTTT.